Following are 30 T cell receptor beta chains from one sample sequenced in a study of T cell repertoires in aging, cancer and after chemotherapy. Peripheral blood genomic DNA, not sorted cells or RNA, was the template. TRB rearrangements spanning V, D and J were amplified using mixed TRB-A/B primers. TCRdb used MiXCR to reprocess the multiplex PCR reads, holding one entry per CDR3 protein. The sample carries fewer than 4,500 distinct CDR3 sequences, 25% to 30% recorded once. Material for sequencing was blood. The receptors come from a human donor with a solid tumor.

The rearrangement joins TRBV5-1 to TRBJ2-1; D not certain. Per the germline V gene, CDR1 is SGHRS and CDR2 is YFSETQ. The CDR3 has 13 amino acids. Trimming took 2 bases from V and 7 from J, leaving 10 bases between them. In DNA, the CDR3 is TGCGCCAGCAGCTTAGAGAGTTGGAATGAGCAGTTCTTC. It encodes CASSLESWNEQFF.

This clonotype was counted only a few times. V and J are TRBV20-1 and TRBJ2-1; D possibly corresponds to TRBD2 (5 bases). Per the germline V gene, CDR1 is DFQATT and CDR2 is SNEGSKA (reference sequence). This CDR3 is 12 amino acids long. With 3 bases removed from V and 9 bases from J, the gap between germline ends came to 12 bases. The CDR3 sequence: CSASSVRGEQFF. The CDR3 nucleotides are TGCAGTGCTAGCTCCGTCCGGGGTGAGCAGTTCTTC.

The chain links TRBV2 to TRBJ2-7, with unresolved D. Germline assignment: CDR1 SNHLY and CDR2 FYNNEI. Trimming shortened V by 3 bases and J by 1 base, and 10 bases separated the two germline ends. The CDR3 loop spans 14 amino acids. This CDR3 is CASSDDKISYEQYF. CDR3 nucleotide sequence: TGTGCCAGCAGTGATGACAAGATTTCCTACGAGCAGTACTTC.

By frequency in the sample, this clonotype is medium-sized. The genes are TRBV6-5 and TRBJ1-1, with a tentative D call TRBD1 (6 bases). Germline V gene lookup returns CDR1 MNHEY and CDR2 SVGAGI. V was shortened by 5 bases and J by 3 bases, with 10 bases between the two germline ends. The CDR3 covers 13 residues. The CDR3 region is CASSGPGDTEAFF. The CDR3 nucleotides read TGTGCCAGCAGTGGACCAGGGGACACTGAAGCTTTCTTT.

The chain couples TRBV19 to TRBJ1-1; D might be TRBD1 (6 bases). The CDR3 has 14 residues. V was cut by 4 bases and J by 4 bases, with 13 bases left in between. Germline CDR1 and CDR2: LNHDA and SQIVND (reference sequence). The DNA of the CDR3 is TGTGCCAGTAGTAGGAGACAGGTGGGCACTGAAGCTTTCTTT. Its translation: CASSRRQVGTEAFF.

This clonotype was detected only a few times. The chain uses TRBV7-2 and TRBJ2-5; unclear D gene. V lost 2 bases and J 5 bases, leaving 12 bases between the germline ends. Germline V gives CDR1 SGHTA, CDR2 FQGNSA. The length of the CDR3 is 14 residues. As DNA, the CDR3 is TGTGCCAGCAGCTTATGGGTTAGTACGGAGACCCAGTACTTC. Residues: CASSLWVSTETQYF.

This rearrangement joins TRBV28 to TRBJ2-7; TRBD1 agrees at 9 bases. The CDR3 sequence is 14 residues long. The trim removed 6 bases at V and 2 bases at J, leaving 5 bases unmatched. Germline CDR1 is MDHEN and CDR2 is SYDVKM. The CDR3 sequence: CASRRQGDAYEQYF. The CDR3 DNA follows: TGTGCCAGCAGACGACAGGGGGATGCCTACGAGCAGTACTTC. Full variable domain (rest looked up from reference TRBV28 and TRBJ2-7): DVKVTQSSRYLVKRTGEKVFLECVQDMDHENMFWYRQDPGLGLRLIYFSYDVKMKEKGDIPEGYSVSREKKERFSLILESASTNQTSMYLCASRRQGDAYEQYFGPGTRLTVT.

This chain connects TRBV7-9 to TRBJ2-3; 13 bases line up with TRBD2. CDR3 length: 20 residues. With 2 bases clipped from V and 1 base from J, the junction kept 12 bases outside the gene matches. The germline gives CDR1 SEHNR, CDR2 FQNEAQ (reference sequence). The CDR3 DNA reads TGTGCCAGCAGCTTATTCAGTCTCGGACTAGCGGGAGACCGCACAGATACGCAGTATTTT. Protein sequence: CASSLFSLGLAGDRTDTQYF.

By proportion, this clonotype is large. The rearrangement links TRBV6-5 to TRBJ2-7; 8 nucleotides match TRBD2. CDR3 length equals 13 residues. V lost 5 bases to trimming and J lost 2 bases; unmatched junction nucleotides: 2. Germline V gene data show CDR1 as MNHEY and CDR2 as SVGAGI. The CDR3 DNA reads TGTGCCAGCAGTCCGCGGGGGGCCTACGAGCAGTACTTC. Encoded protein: CASSPRGAYEQYF.

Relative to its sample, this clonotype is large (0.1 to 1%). CDR3 loop: CSALGLANYEQYF. The DNA for the CDR3 is TGCAGCGCCCTGGGACTAGCTAACTACGAGCAGTACTTC. The chain is built from TRBV29-1 and TRBJ2-7, with TRBD2 matching over 9 bases. Trimming took 7 bases from V and 3 from J; bases not matched to a gene: 7. The CDR3 has 13 residues. Germline CDR1 is SQVTM and CDR2 is ANQGSEA.

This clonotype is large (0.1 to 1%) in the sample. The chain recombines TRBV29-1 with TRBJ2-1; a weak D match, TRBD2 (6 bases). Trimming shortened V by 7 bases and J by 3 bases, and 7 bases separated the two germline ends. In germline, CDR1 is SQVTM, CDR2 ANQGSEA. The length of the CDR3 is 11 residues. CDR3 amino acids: CSGTNYNEQFF. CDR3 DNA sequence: TGCAGCGGGACTAACTACAATGAGCAGTTCTTC.

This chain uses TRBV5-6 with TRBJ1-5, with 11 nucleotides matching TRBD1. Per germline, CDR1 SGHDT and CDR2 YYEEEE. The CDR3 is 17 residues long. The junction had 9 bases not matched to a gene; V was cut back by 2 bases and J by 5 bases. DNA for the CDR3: TGTGCCAGCAGCTTAACCGGGACAGGGGGTGTGGATCAGCCCCAGCATTTT. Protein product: CASSLTGTGGVDQPQHF.

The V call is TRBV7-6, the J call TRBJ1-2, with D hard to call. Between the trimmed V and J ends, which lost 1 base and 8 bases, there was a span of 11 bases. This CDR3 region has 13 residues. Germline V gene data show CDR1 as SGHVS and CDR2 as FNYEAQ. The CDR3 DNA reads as TGTGCCAGCAGCTTAGGGTCAGGAGGAGGCTACACCTTC. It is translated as CASSLGSGGGYTF.

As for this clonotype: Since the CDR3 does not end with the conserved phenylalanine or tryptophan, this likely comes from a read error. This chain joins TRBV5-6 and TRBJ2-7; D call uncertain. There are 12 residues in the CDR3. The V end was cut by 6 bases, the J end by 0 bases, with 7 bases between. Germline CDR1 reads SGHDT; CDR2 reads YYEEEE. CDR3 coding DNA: TGTGCCAGCAATGACCACTCCTACGAGCAGTACTTA. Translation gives CASNDHSYEQYL.

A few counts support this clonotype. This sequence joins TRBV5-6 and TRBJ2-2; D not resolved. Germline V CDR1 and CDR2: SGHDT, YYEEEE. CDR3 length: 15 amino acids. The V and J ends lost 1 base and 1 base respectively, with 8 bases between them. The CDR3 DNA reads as TGTGCCAGCAGCTTGAAAAGTCGGAACACCGGGGAGCTGTTTTTT. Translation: CASSLKSRNTGELFF.

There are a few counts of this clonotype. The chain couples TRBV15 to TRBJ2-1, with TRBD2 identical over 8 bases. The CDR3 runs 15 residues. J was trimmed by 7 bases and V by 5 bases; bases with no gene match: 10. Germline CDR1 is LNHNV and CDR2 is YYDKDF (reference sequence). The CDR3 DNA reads TGTGCCACCAGCCCTTTTATAGCGGGGTTAAATGAGCAGTTCTTC. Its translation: CATSPFIAGLNEQFF.

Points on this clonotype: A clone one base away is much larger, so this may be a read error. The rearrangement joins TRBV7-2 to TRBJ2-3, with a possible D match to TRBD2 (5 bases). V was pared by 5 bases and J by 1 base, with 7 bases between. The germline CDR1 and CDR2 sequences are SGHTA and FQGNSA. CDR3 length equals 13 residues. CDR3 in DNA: TGTGCCAGCAGCCTCGGGGGCACAGATACGCAGTATTTT. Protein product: CASSLGGTDTQYF.

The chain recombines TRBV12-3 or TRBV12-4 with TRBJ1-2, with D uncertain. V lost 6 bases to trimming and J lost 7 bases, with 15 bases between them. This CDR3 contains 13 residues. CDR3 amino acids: CASSTSTIIGYTF. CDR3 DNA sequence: TGTGCCAGCAGCACCTCTACCATCATTGGCTACACCTTC.

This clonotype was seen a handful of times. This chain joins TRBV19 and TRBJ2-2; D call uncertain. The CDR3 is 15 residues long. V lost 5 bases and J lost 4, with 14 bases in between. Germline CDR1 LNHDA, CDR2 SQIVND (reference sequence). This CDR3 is CASSRELSTTGELFF. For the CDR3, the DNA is TGTGCCAGTAGTCGAGAACTATCAACCACCGGGGAGCTGTTTTTT.

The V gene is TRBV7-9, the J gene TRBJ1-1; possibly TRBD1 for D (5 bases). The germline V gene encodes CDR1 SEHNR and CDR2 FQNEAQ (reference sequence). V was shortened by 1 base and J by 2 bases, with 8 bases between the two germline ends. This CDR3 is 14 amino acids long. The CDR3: CASSLVGTNTEAFF. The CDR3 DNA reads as TGTGCCAGCAGCTTAGTCGGGACCAACACTGAAGCTTTCTTT.

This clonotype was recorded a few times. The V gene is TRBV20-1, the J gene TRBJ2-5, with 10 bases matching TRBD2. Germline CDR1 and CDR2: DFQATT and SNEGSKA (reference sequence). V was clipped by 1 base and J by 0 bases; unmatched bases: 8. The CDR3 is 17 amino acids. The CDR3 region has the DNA TGCAGTGCTAGAGTAGGGCTAGCGGGAGCGTACCAAGAGACCCAGTACTTC. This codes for CSARVGLAGAYQETQYF.

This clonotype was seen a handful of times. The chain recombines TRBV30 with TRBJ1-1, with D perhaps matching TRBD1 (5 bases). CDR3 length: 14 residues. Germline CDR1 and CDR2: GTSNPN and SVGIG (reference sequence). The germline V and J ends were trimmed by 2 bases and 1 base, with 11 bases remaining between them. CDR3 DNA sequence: TGTGCCTGGAGTCCGGGACCTCCGAACACTGAAGCTTTCTTT. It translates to CAWSPGPPNTEAFF.

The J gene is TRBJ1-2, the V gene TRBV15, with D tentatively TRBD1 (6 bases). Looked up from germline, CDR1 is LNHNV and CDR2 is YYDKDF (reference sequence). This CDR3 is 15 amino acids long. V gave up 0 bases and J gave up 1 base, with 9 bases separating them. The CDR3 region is CATSREARGNYGYTF. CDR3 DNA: TGTGCCACCAGCAGAGAGGCCAGGGGTAACTATGGCTACACCTTC. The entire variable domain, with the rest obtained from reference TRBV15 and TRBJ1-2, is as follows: DAMVIQNPRYQVTQFGKPVTLSCSQTLNHNVMYWYQQKSSQAPKLLFHYYDKDFNNEADTPDNFQSRRPNTSFCFLDIRSPGLGDTAMYLCATSREARGNYGYTFGSGTRLTVV.

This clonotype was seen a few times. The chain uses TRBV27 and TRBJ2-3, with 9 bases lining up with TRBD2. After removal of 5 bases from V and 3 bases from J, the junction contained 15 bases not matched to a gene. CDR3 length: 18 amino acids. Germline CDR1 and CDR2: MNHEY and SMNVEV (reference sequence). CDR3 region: CASSLRGLALRNTDTQYF. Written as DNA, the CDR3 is TGTGCCAGCAGTCTTCGGGGACTAGCCCTAAGAAATACAGATACGCAGTATTTT.

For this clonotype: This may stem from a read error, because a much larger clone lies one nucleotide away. CDR3 amino acids: CASSLGLSGNEQFF. The CDR3 bases are TGTGCCAGCAGTTTGGGACTTTCAGGGAATGAGCAGTTCTTC. This chain uses TRBV6-5 with TRBJ2-1; a possible D gene is TRBD2 (6 bases). CDR3 size: 14 residues. Germline V gene data show CDR1 as MNHEY and CDR2 as SVGAGI. Trimming removed 4 bases at V and 7 bases at J, with 14 bases between.

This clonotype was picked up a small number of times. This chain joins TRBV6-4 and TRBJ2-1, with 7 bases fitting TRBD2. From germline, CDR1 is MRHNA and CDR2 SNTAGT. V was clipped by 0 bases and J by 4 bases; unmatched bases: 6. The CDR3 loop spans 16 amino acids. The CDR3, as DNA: TGTGCCAGCAGTGACTCCCCTGGGGGGGGGTACAATGAGCAGTTCTTC. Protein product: CASSDSPGGGYNEQFF.

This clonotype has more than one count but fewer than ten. The CDR3 region is CASRPGQVNSPLHF. DNA of the CDR3: TGTGCCAGCAGACCGGGACAGGTTAATTCACCCCTCCACTTT. The J gene is TRBJ1-6, the V gene TRBV27; 8 nucleotides agree with TRBD1. Germline trimming cut 6 bases from V and 6 bases from J; bases unmatched to any gene: 4. Germline V gene data show CDR1 as MNHEY and CDR2 as SMNVEV (reference sequence). The CDR3 contains 14 residues.

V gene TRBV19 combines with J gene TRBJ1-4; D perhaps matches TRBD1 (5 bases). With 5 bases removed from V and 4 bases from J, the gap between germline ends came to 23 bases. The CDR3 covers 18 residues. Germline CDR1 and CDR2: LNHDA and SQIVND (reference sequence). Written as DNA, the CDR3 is TGTGCCAGTAGTGGCCCTCGTTCGGAACAGGCGGGTAATGAAAAACTGTTTTTT. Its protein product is CASSGPRSEQAGNEKLFF.

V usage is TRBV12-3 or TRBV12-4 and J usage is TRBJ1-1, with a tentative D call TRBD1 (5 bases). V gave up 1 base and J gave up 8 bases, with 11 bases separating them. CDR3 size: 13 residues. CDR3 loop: CASSLDPGREAFF. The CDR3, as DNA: TGTGCCAGCAGTTTAGATCCGGGGCGAGAAGCTTTCTTT.

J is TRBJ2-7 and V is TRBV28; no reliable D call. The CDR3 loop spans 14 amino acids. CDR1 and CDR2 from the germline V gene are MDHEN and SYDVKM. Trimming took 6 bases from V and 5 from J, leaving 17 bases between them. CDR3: CASSSPASLDEQYF. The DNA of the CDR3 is TGTGCCAGCAGCTCCCCCGCATCCCTCGACGAGCAGTACTTC.